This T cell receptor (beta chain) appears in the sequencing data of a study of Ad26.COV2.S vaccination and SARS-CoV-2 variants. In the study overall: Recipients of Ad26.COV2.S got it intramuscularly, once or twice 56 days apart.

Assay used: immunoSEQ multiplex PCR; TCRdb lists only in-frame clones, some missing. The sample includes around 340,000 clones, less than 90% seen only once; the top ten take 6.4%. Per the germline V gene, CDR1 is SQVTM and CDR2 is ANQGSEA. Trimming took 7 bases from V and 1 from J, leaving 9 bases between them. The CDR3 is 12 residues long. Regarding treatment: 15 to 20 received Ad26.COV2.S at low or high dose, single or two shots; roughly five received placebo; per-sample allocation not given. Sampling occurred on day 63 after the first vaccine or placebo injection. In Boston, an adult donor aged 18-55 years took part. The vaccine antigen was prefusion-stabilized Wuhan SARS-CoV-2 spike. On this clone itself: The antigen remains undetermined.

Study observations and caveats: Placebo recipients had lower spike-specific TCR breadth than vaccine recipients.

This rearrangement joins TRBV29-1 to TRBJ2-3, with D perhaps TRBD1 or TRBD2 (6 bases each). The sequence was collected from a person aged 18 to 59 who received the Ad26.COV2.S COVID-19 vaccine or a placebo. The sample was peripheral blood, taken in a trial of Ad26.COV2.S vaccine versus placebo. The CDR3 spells CSEEGGTDTQYF. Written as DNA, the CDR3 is TGCAGCGAGGAGGGGGGCACAGATACGCAGTATTTT.